This TCR beta chain was identified in a study of response to subunit inactivated influenza vaccine (dated by TCRdb to about 2018). The study in broad terms: Deep quantitative profiling of the T cell receptor repertoire was used in the study to follow responses to a trivalent subunit inactivated influenza vaccine. Summary of the overall study and its limitations: The authors suggested that each seasonal influenza vaccination may recruit only a limited number of new T cells.

To prepare the library, RT-PCR was applied. Instrument on record: Illumina HiSeq 2500. TCRdb reran the public reads through fastp at Q25 and MiXCR, keeping productive beta chains. Each entry merges the rows of one CDR3 protein and shows their most common DNA and genes. The sample profile shows 150,000 to 200,000 distinct CDR3 sequences; approximately 9.2% of them were found once. The leading ten clones occupy roughly 10% of the sample. Turning to this clonotype: Its binding antigen is unknown. No quality values exist for individual bases; no much larger clone is one base distant.

V is pared back by 1 base and J by 7 bases, with 12 bases lying between the germline termini. Inclusive of the bounding cysteine and phenylalanine, the CDR3 is 13 residues long. The kept DNA is CDR3 alone, 39 bases in frame from the first base. The germline V gene encodes CDR1 SGHRS and CDR2 YFSETQ. The TCR comes from a man between 45 and 60 years old who received an inactivated influenza vaccine. Donor details come from another sample of the same person, matched by shared clones. Source: non-naive T cells sorted from PBMCs, taken on the day of vaccination. The cell subset or site label for this specimen denotes: memory T cell fraction. The sequence is built from TRBV5-1 and TRBJ2-7, and TRBD2 may be the D gene, going by 6 matching bases. DNA sequence: TGCGCCAGCAGCTTGACGGGAGATGGGGAGCAGTACTTC. Translated, it reads CASSLTGDGEQYF.